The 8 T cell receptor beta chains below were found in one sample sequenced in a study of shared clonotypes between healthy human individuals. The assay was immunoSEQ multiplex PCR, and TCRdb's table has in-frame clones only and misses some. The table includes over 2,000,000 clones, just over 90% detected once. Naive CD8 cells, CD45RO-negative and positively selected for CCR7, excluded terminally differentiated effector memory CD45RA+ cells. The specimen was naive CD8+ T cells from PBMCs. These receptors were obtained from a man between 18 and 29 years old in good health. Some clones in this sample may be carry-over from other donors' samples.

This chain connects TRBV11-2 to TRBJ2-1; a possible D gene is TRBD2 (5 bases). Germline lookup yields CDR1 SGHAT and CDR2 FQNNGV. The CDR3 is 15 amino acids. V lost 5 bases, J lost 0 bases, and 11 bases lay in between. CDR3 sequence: CASSLRVISYNEQFF. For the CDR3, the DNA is TGTGCCAGCAGCCTGAGGGTCATCTCCTACAATGAGCAGTTCTTC.

The CDR3 region is CASSTRLAGPYNEQFF. CDR3 nucleotides: TGTGCCAGCAGTACCCGACTAGCGGGACCCTACAATGAGCAGTTCTTC. The chain carries TRBV27 and TRBJ2-1; 11 bases align to TRBD2. The germline V gene has CDR1 MNHEY and CDR2 SMNVEV (reference sequence). The trim removed 5 bases at V and 2 bases at J, leaving 5 bases unmatched. CDR3 length equals 16 residues.

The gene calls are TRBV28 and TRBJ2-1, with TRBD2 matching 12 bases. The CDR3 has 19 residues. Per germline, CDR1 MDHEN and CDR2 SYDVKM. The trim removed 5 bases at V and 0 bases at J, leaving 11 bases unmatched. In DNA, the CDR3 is TGTGCCAGCAGTCCGATACACGGACTAGCGGGAAGCTCCTACAATGAGCAGTTCTTC. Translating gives CASSPIHGLAGSSYNEQFF.

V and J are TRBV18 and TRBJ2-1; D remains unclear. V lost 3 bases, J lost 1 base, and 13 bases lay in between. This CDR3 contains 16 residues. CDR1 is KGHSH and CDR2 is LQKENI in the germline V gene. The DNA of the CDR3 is TGTGCCAGCTCACCTGAGAGGACGCTTTCCTACAATGAGCAGTTCTTC. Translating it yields CASSPERTLSYNEQFF.

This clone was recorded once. This CDR3 reads CASSEEGIRDEKLFF. CDR3 DNA sequence: TGTGCCAGCAGTGAGGAGGGGATTAGGGATGAAAAACTGTTTTTT. The gene calls are TRBV27 and TRBJ1-4, with D perhaps matching TRBD1 (5 bases). The CDR3 is made up of 15 amino acids. The germline V and J ends were trimmed by 5 bases and 6 bases, with 16 bases remaining between them. Germline V gene sequence: CDR1 MNHEY, CDR2 SMNVEV (reference sequence).

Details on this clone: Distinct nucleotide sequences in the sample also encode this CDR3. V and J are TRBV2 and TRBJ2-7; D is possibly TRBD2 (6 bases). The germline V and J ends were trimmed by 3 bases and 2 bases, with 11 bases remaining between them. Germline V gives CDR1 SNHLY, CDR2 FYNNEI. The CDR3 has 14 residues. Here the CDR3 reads CASSEAGIPYEQYF. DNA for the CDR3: TGTGCCAGCAGTGAGGCGGGGATCCCCTACGAGCAGTACTTC. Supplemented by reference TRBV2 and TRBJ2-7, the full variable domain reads EPEVTQTPSHQVTQMGQEVILRCVPISNHLYFYWYRQILGQKVEFLVSFYNNEISEKSEIFDDQFSVERPDGSNFTLKIRSTKLEDSAMYFCASSEAGIPYEQYFGPGTRLTVT.

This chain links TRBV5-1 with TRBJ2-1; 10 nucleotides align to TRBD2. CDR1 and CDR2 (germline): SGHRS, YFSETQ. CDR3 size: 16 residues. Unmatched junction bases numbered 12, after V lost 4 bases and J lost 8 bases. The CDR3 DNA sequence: TGCGCCAGCAGCCAGCCGATAGCGGGAGGTTCATATGAGCAGTTCTTC. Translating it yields CASSQPIAGGSYEQFF.

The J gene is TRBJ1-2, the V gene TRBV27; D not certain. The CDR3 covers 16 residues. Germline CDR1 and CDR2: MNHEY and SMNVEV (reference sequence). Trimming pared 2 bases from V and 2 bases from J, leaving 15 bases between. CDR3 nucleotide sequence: TGTGCCAGCAGTTTACTACCCCGAGGACGGAACTATGGCTACACCTTC. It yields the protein CASSLLPRGRNYGYTF.